These 24 T cell receptor beta chains originate from one sample sequenced in a study of T cells in Graves' hyperthyroidism and ophthalmopathy. The CDR3 regions of TCR beta were amplified from RNA transcripts. First-round RT-PCR of the TCR CDR3 relied on the HTBI primer set. Using its own MiXCR run on the multiplex PCR reads, TCRdb lists one record per CDR3 protein. This sample yields approximately 740,000 distinct CDR3 sequences, of which around 15% are seen a single time; more than 8.5% belongs to the top ten. The sample consisted of blood. All receptors derive from a woman aged 18 to 35 with Graves' hyperthyroidism.

V and J are TRBV14 and TRBJ1-1, with D uncertain. V dropped 2 bases and J dropped 7 bases, with 8 bases sitting between them. The CDR3 runs 12 residues. Germline-derived CDR1 and CDR2 are SGHDN and FVKESK. The CDR3 here is CASSQSQVEAFF. DNA for the CDR3: TGTGCCAGCAGCCAATCCCAGGTTGAAGCTTTCTTT. The variable domain in full, with the rest retrieved from reference TRBV14 and TRBJ1-1, is EAGVTQFPSHSVIEKGQTVTLRCDPISGHDNLYWYRRVMGKEIKFLLHFVKESKQDESGMPNNRFLAERTGGTYSTLKVQPAELEDSGVYFCASSQSQVEAFFGQGTRLTVV.

In the case of this clonotype: Being one base from a much bigger clone, this may be a read error. The chain links TRBV30 to TRBJ2-7; 8 bases map to TRBD2. Trimming took 2 bases from V and 5 from J; bases not matched to a gene: 17. The germline CDR1 and CDR2 sequences are GTSNPN and SVGIG (reference sequence). The CDR3 spans 17 residues. CDR3 sequence: CAWSPGLVGGPLNEQYF. The CDR3 DNA follows: TGTGCCTGGAGTCCGGGACTAGTGGGAGGGCCTTTGAACGAGCAGTACTTC.

This clonotype has at least ten counts. The chain links TRBV11-2 to TRBJ2-5, with D unclear. The length of the CDR3 is 17 residues. With 1 base removed from V and 4 bases from J, the gap between germline ends came to 19 bases. Germline loops: CDR1 SGHAT, CDR2 FQNNGV. This CDR3 reads CASSLVIFGPNTETQYF. CDR3 DNA sequence: TGTGCCAGCAGCTTAGTCATCTTTGGTCCCAATACAGAGACCCAGTACTTC.

This clonotype showed up just a few times. The chain recombines TRBV6-1 with TRBJ2-1; tentative D call: TRBD1 (6 bases). Germline CDR1 and CDR2: MNHNS and SASEGT. This CDR3 comprises 15 residues. Between the trimmed V and J ends, which lost 4 bases and 10 bases, there was a span of 20 bases. CDR3 loop: CASSALRGSVDEQFF. As DNA, the CDR3 is TGTGCCAGCAGTGCCCTCAGGGGAAGTGTCGACGAGCAGTTCTTC.

This clonotype was detected many times. The chain carries TRBV18 and TRBJ1-1; 8 nucleotides agree with TRBD1. CDR1 and CDR2 (germline): KGHSH, LQKENI. The CDR3 is made up of 14 amino acids. V dropped 5 bases and J dropped 3; count of bases not matched to a gene: 5. The DNA of the CDR3 is TGTGCCAGCTCAGAGACAGGGGTGGACACTGAAGCTTTCTTT. Protein product: CASSETGVDTEAFF.

This chain links TRBV20-1 with TRBJ2-1; 10 bases align to TRBD2. The CDR3 is 15 amino acids. Germline CDR1 and CDR2: DFQATT and SNEGSKA (reference sequence). The ends lost 3 bases at V and 10 bases at J; junction bases unmatched: 12. The CDR3: CSASIGLAGVNEQFF. CDR3 nucleotides: TGCAGTGCTAGTATCGGGCTAGCGGGAGTAAACGAGCAGTTCTTC.

This clonotype was counted only a few times. The V call is TRBV25-1, the J call TRBJ2-7; D may match TRBD1 or TRBD2 (5 bases each). Germline V gene data show CDR1 as MGHDK and CDR2 as SYGVNS. This CDR3 region has 13 residues. V dropped 3 bases and J dropped 5 bases, with 11 bases sitting between them. In DNA, the CDR3 is TGTGCCAGCAGTGATCGGGACCGAAACGAGCAGTACTTC. It codes for CASSDRDRNEQYF.

This clonotype was observed at least ten times. This chain joins TRBV12-3 or TRBV12-4 and TRBJ2-3, with D maybe TRBD2 (6 bases). The CDR3 spans 13 residues. Trimming removed 6 bases from V and 5 bases from J, with 12 bases in between. The CDR3 DNA reads TGTGCCAGCAGCCCCGCGGGGATAGATACGCAGTATTTT. Translated: CASSPAGIDTQYF.

Note on this clonotype: A much larger clone is a single base away; this may be a read error. The genes are TRBV20-1 and TRBJ1-5; 7 bases fit TRBD1. This CDR3 is 15 amino acids long. V dropped 5 bases and J dropped 5; count of bases not matched to a gene: 12. The germline V gene has CDR1 DFQATT and CDR2 SNEGSKA (reference sequence). As DNA, the CDR3 is TGCAGTGCTGGGATGGGAACAGGGGATGATCAGCCCCAGCATTTT. It yields the protein CSAGMGTGDDQPQHF.

This clonotype was counted many times. V is TRBV11-2 and J is TRBJ2-3, with unresolved D. Trimming took 0 bases from V and 5 from J, leaving 0 bases between them. Germline V gene lookup returns CDR1 SGHAT and CDR2 FQNNGV. There are 11 residues in the CDR3. CDR3 amino acids: CASSLEDTQYF. CDR3 coding DNA: TGTGCCAGCAGCTTAGAAGATACGCAGTATTTT.

The chain combines TRBV10-1 with TRBJ2-2, with D hard to call. Per the germline V gene, CDR1 is WNHNN and CDR2 is SYGVQD (reference sequence). The CDR3 has 15 amino acids. The ends were cut back, 6 bases at V and 4 bases at J, with 15 bases in the middle. CDR3: CASSALSGGTGELFF. CDR3 in DNA: TGCGCCAGCAGCGCCCTCTCGGGTGGCACCGGGGAGCTGTTTTTT.

This clonotype was detected ten times or more. Here the CDR3 reads CASSLEGAGYEQYF. As DNA, the CDR3 is TGTGCCAGCAGCTTAGAGGGGGCAGGGTACGAGCAGTACTTC. The rearrangement links TRBV11-3 to TRBJ2-7; D possibly corresponds to TRBD1 (6 bases). The V end was cut by 0 bases, the J end by 4 bases, with 10 bases between. This CDR3 is built from 14 residues. In germline, CDR1 is SGHNT, CDR2 YENEEA.

The sample holds a few counts of this clonotype. The CDR3 DNA reads as TGTGCCAGCAGCCAACAAAGCGGAGATACGCAGTATTTT. It yields the protein CASSQQSGDTQYF. The chain combines TRBV7-2 with TRBJ2-3, with D tentatively TRBD2 (5 bases). V was pared by 5 bases and J by 5 bases, with 11 bases between. Germline-derived CDR1 and CDR2 are SGHTA and FQGNSA. CDR3 size: 13 residues.

This clonotype has more than one count but fewer than ten. The chain couples TRBV4-2 to TRBJ2-1; tentative D call: TRBD2 (6 bases). Trimming took off 3 bases at V and 6 bases at J, with 15 bases between the two ends. The length of the CDR3 is 15 residues. Germline CDR1 LGHNA, CDR2 YNFKEQ. CDR3 in amino acids: CASSHTGRGINEQFF. The CDR3 nucleotides read TGTGCCAGCAGCCACACCGGGCGGGGTATCAATGAGCAGTTCTTC.

This clonotype was seen more than once but under ten times. In DNA, the CDR3 is TGTGCCAGCAGCGAAGACCGACAGGGGGCTAATGAAAAACTGTTTTTT. As protein: CASSEDRQGANEKLFF. The chain employs TRBV7-9 and TRBJ1-4; 9 nucleotides line up with TRBD1. The V gene end was trimmed by 5 bases and the J gene end by 3 bases; junction bases not matched to a gene: 7. Germline V gene data show CDR1 as SEHNR and CDR2 as FQNEAQ (reference sequence). There are 16 residues in the CDR3.

The rearrangement links TRBV29-1 to TRBJ2-3; 7 nucleotides align to TRBD1. With 2 bases clipped from V and 4 bases from J, the junction kept 6 bases outside the gene matches. The germline V gene has CDR1 SQVTM and CDR2 ANQGSEA. This CDR3 region has 14 residues. CDR3 region: CSVERGQVPDTQYF. DNA for the CDR3: TGCAGCGTTGAAAGAGGACAGGTACCAGATACGCAGTATTTT.

This clonotype has a handful of counts. The chain is built from TRBV11-2 and TRBJ2-7; D gene ambiguous. Germline CDR1 and CDR2: SGHAT and FQNNGV. Trimming removed 0 bases from V and 5 bases from J, with 20 bases in between. This CDR3 spans 17 amino acids. The CDR3 protein is CASSLDLAMAVGNEQYF. The CDR3 DNA sequence: TGTGCCAGCAGCTTAGATCTCGCGATGGCGGTAGGAAACGAGCAGTACTTC.

This clonotype was counted ten times or more. This chain connects TRBV2 to TRBJ1-2; 10 bases agree with TRBD1. The CDR3 contains 13 residues. Germline V CDR1 and CDR2: SNHLY, FYNNEI. The ends lost 6 bases at V and 6 bases at J; junction bases unmatched: 4. The CDR3 loop reads CASSLTGGDGYTF. The CDR3 DNA reads TGTGCCAGCAGCTTGACAGGGGGCGATGGCTACACCTTC.

The sample holds many counts of this clonotype. The chain combines TRBV7-9 with TRBJ2-2; TRBD2 matches at 7 bases. CDR3 size: 13 residues. Trimming at V came to 5 bases and at J to 7 bases, leaving 4 bases not matched to a gene. From germline, CDR1 is SEHNR and CDR2 FQNEAQ (reference sequence). CDR3 nucleotides: TGTGCCAGCAGCGCTACGGGAGGCGGGGAGCTGTTTTTT. Encoded protein: CASSATGGGELFF.

This clonotype has ten or more counts. This chain uses TRBV12-3 or TRBV12-4 with TRBJ2-5; D possibly corresponds to TRBD2 (5 bases). V lost 5 bases and J 9 bases, leaving 22 bases between the germline ends. The CDR3 sequence is 15 residues long. In DNA form, the CDR3 reads TGTGCCAGCAGTCCAAGCAACTCGGGCCCGAGGGCCCAGTACTTC. Translation: CASSPSNSGPRAQYF.

This clonotype was observed a handful of times. The chain carries TRBV4-3 and TRBJ1-3; D uncertain. The CDR3 contains 13 residues. V dropped 0 bases and J dropped 4 bases, with 4 bases sitting between them. The germline V gene encodes CDR1 LGHNA and CDR2 YSLEER. This CDR3 reads CASSQDRGNTIYF. CDR3 DNA: TGCGCCAGCAGCCAAGATCGGGGAAACACCATATATTTT.

This clonotype was observed at least ten times. The chain joins TRBV30 to TRBJ2-2; perhaps TRBD2 as D (6 bases). The V end was cut by 5 bases, the J end by 2 bases, with 12 bases between. The CDR3 is made up of 14 amino acids. Germline CDR1 reads GTSNPN; CDR2 reads SVGIG (reference sequence). CDR3 loop: CAWGTRGNTGELFF. CDR3 coding DNA: TGTGCCTGGGGGACTCGTGGAAACACCGGGGAGCTGTTTTTT.

This clonotype was detected a few times. This sequence joins TRBV7-6 and TRBJ2-3, with 11 nucleotides matching TRBD2. The J segment lost 2 bases and the V segment lost 5 bases, leaving 9 bases of the junction unmatched. The CDR3 loop spans 17 amino acids. The germline CDR1 and CDR2 sequences are SGHVS and FNYEAQ. This chain's CDR3 is CASSRRTSGGPTDTQYF. Here the CDR3 DNA reads TGTGCCAGCAGCCGCCGCACTAGCGGGGGTCCCACAGATACGCAGTATTTT.

The chain recombines TRBV27 with TRBJ1-2; D is unclear. The CDR3 sequence is 15 residues long. The V end lost 5 bases, the J end lost 2 bases, and 15 bases lay between the germline ends. CDR1 is MNHEY, CDR2 SMNVEV, per germline (reference sequence). CDR3 in amino acids: CASSQVGRSNYGYTF. In DNA form, the CDR3 reads TGTGCCAGCAGTCAAGTGGGCCGTTCGAACTATGGCTACACCTTC.